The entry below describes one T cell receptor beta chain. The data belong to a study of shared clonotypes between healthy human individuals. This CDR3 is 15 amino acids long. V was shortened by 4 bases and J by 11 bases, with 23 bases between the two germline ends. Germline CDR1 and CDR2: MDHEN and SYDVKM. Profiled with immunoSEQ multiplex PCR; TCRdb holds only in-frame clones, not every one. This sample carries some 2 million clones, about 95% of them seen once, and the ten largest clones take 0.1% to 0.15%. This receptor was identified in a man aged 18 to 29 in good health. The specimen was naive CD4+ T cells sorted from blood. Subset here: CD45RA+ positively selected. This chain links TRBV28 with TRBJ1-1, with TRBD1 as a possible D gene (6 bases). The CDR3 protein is CASSSRDIGPTGAFF. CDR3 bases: TGTGCCAGCAGTTCACGGGACATAGGTCCAACCGGGGCTTTCTTT.